The 25 T cell receptor beta chains reported below all come from one sample, sequenced in a study of technical replicates of blood from a handful of donors. Some clones are missing from TCRdb's copy, which holds only in-frame ones; the method was immunoSEQ multiplex PCR. The sample yields around 93,000 clones, around 93% seen once. The sequenced sample was T cells isolated from PBMCs. Receptors were obtained from a human donor in good health.

The genes are TRBV2 and TRBJ2-1; the match to TRBD2 covers 8 bases. V shed 6 bases, J shed 0 bases, and the junction held 4 bases outside the gene matches. The CDR3 runs to 15 residues. CDR1 and CDR2 (germline): SNHLY, FYNNEI. The chain's CDR3 is CASSGLAPSYNEQFF. The DNA for the CDR3 is TGTGCCAGCAGCGGACTAGCCCCCTCCTACAATGAGCAGTTCTTC. The full variable domain, rest sourced from reference TRBV2 and TRBJ2-1, is EPEVTQTPSHQVTQMGQEVILRCVPISNHLYFYWYRQILGQKVEFLVSFYNNEISEKSEIFDDQFSVERPDGSNFTLKIRSTKLEDSAMYFCASSGLAPSYNEQFFGPGTRLTVL.

The CDR3 sequence is CASSLITSASTSGANVLTF. The CDR3 nucleotides read TGCGCCAGCAGCTTAATCACTAGCGCATCTACCTCTGGGGCCAACGTCCTGACTTTC. The chain combines TRBV5-1 with TRBJ2-6; 7 bases line up with TRBD2. J was trimmed by 0 bases and V by 2 bases; bases with no gene match: 11. The CDR3 is made up of 19 amino acids. The V gene's germline CDR1 is SGHRS and CDR2 YFSETQ.

This clone was seen a handful of times. The chain has TRBV6-5 and TRBJ1-1, with no clear D. Trimming left V 0 bases short and J 1 base short, with 9 bases between. From germline, CDR1 is MNHEY and CDR2 SVGAGI. CDR3 size: 15 residues. The CDR3 DNA reads TGTGCCAGCAGTTACTCGAGGTACGGGAACACTGAAGCTTTCTTT. This translates into CASSYSRYGNTEAFF.

This clone was detected once. The J gene is TRBJ1-1, the V gene TRBV7-9; 8 bases map to TRBD1. The germline V gene encodes CDR1 SEHNR and CDR2 FQNEAQ (reference sequence). There are 14 residues in the CDR3. The V and J ends lost 5 bases and 5 bases, in that order; junction bases with no gene match: 7. The CDR3 region is CASSIQGGDTEAFF. DNA of the CDR3: TGTGCCAGCAGCATACAGGGGGGAGATACTGAAGCTTTCTTT.

The chain combines TRBV27 with TRBJ2-1; TRBD2 might be the D (7 bases). Trimming took off 10 bases at V and 7 bases at J, with 17 bases between the two ends. Germline CDR1 reads MNHEY; CDR2 reads SMNVEV (reference sequence). The CDR3 loop spans 13 amino acids. CDR3 protein: CATKGGFTNEQFF. In nucleotides, the CDR3 is TGTGCCACCAAGGGGGGGTTTACAAATGAGCAGTTCTTC.

The chain has TRBV2 and TRBJ1-3; D uncertain. CDR3 length: 14 residues. V lost 7 bases to trimming and J lost 4 bases, with 14 bases between them. Germline CDR1 SNHLY, CDR2 FYNNEI. The CDR3 DNA sequence: TGTGCCAGCACTCTAGGTCCTAAGGGAAACACCATATATTTT. Translated, it gives CASTLGPKGNTIYF.

The V gene is TRBV5-1, the J gene TRBJ2-3; possible D gene TRBD2, 6 bases. The CDR3 is made up of 15 amino acids. CDR1 is SGHRS, CDR2 YFSETQ, per germline. The V end was cut by 3 bases, the J end by 0 bases, with 11 bases between. CDR3 nucleotide sequence: TGCGCCAGCAGCTATAGCGGAACTAGCACAGATACGCAGTATTTT. It yields the protein CASSYSGTSTDTQYF.

V is TRBV30 and J is TRBJ1-5; D is possibly TRBD1 (5 bases). Germline assignment: CDR1 GTSNPN and CDR2 SVGIG (reference sequence). The CDR3 covers 15 residues. The germline V and J ends were trimmed by 3 bases and 3 bases, with 15 bases remaining between them. CDR3 nucleotide sequence: TGTGCCTGGAGACCTCTTACAGGTTCCAATCAGCCCCAGCATTTT. It is translated as CAWRPLTGSNQPQHF.

The chain recombines TRBV5-1 with TRBJ2-3; 10 bases are a match to TRBD2. CDR1 SGHRS and CDR2 YFSETQ come from the germline V gene. V gave up 1 base and J gave up 5 bases; unmatched junction bases: 10. The length of the CDR3 is 17 residues. CDR3 bases: TGCGCCAGCAGCTTGAAAGGGAGCGGGAGGGCGTTAGATACGCAGTATTTT. It yields the protein CASSLKGSGRALDTQYF.

V is TRBV6-1 and J is TRBJ2-1, with D possibly being TRBD1 (5 bases). The CDR3 has 14 residues. V lost 8 bases and J 5 bases, leaving 16 bases between the germline ends. Germline V gene sequence: CDR1 MNHNS, CDR2 SASEGT. This CDR3 is CASLKGARDNEQFF. The CDR3, as DNA: TGTGCCAGCCTTAAAGGGGCTCGGGACAATGAGCAGTTCTTC.

The DNA of the CDR3 is TGTGCCAGCAGGCAGGGAAACGAAAAACTGTTTTTT. It yields the protein CASRQGNEKLFF. The gene calls are TRBV28 and TRBJ1-4; a possible D gene is TRBD1 (5 bases). Between the trimmed V and J ends, which lost 6 bases and 8 bases, there was a span of 10 bases. Germline values: CDR1 MDHEN, CDR2 SYDVKM. The CDR3 spans 12 residues.

The V and J genes are TRBV7-8 and TRBJ2-2, with a weak D call TRBD2 (5 bases). The germline V gene encodes CDR1 SGHVS and CDR2 FQNEAQ. This CDR3 is 12 amino acids long. Deletions cut 3 bases from V and 8 bases from J, with 7 bases between. CDR3: CASSFGGGELFF. The CDR3 DNA reads as TGTGCCAGCAGCTTTGGAGGAGGGGAGCTGTTTTTT.

The CDR3 region is CASKLAGGDEQFF. CDR3 DNA sequence: TGTGCCAGTAAACTAGCGGGAGGTGATGAGCAGTTCTTC. The rearrangement links TRBV25-1 to TRBJ2-1; 12 bases fit TRBD2. The length of the CDR3 is 13 residues. Germline V gene data show CDR1 as MGHDK and CDR2 as SYGVNS. Trimming cost V 9 bases and J 8 bases; bases outside gene matches: 5.

CDR3 loop: CASSNFDMNTEAFF. The DNA for the CDR3 is TGTGCCAGCAGCAATTTTGACATGAACACTGAAGCTTTCTTT. The chain recombines TRBV9 with TRBJ1-1; D not certain. V was cut by 4 bases and J by 0 bases, with 10 bases left in between. CDR1 is SGDLS and CDR2 is YYNGEE in the germline V gene. The CDR3 sequence is 14 residues long.

V is TRBV4-2 and J is TRBJ2-6; D gene uncertain. This CDR3 is 17 amino acids long. V dropped 1 base and J dropped 0 bases, with 10 bases sitting between them. CDR1 LGHNA and CDR2 YNFKEQ come from the germline V gene. The CDR3 DNA follows: TGTGCCAGCAGCCAAGCGTATAGTAGCTCTGGGGCCAACGTCCTGACTTTC. This encodes CASSQAYSSSGANVLTF.

The genes are TRBV4-1 and TRBJ2-3; 7 bases match TRBD2. CDR3 length: 15 residues. V dropped 3 bases and J dropped 6; count of bases not matched to a gene: 9. The germline gives CDR1 MGHRA, CDR2 YSYEKL. The CDR3, as DNA: TGCGCCAGCAGCCAGTTTATAGCGGGTCCGGATACGCAGTATTTT. Amino acid sequence: CASSQFIAGPDTQYF.

The rearrangement links TRBV28 to TRBJ1-2; D uncertain. The germline gives CDR1 MDHEN, CDR2 SYDVKM. The V and J ends lost 6 bases and 4 bases respectively, with 18 bases between them. The CDR3 loop spans 15 amino acids. This CDR3 reads CASRIDIGAGYGYTF. In DNA form, the CDR3 reads TGTGCCAGCAGGATAGATATCGGTGCCGGCTATGGCTACACCTTC.

V and J are TRBV7-9 and TRBJ1-1; tentative D call: TRBD1 (6 bases). Germline V gene lookup returns CDR1 SEHNR and CDR2 FQNEAQ (reference sequence). The CDR3 consists of 12 residues. V gave up 3 bases and J gave up 6 bases, with 8 bases separating them. This chain's CDR3 is CASSFQGPEAFF. The CDR3 nucleotides are TGTGCCAGCAGCTTCCAGGGGCCTGAAGCTTTCTTT. The entire variable domain, with the rest obtained from reference TRBV7-9 and TRBJ1-1, is as follows: DTGVSQNPRHKITKRGQNVTFRCDPISEHNRLYWYRQTLGQGPEFLTYFQNEAQLEKSRLLSDRFSAERPKGSFSTLEIQRTEQGDSAMYLCASSFQGPEAFFGQGTRLTVV.

The genes are TRBV4-1 and TRBJ1-2; 9 nucleotides match TRBD1. Germline lookup yields CDR1 MGHRA and CDR2 YSYEKL. The CDR3 contains 16 residues. J was trimmed by 6 bases and V by 0 bases; bases with no gene match: 8. The CDR3 nucleotides read TGCGCCAGCAGCCAAGATCCCGGACAGGGGTTTAATGGCTACACCTTC. Translating gives CASSQDPGQGFNGYTF.

The CDR3: CASRPHRGDGYTF. The DNA of the CDR3 is TGTGCCAGCAGACCGCACAGGGGTGATGGCTACACCTTC. The chain employs TRBV7-9 and TRBJ1-2; TRBD1 matches 7 bases. Germline loops: CDR1 SEHNR, CDR2 FQNEAQ (reference sequence). The trim removed 6 bases at V and 6 bases at J, leaving 7 bases unmatched. This CDR3 has 13 amino acids.

The chain uses TRBV18 and TRBJ2-1; no firm D call. The V gene's germline CDR1 is KGHSH and CDR2 LQKENI. CDR3 size: 15 residues. V shed 8 bases and J shed 2 bases, with 16 bases lying between them. CDR3: CASQTLSVAYNEQFF. The CDR3 coding sequence is TGTGCCAGCCAAACGTTGAGCGTAGCCTACAATGAGCAGTTCTTC.

V is TRBV9 and J is TRBJ1-4; a weak D match, TRBD1 (6 bases). V shed 0 bases and J shed 8 bases, with 11 bases lying between them. The CDR3 has 14 amino acids. The germline CDR1 and CDR2 sequences are SGDLS and YYNGEE. The CDR3 loop reads CASSVAGVGEKLFF. The CDR3 DNA reads as TGTGCCAGCAGCGTAGCAGGGGTTGGGGAAAAACTGTTTTTT. Full variable domain (remainder filled in from reference TRBV9 and TRBJ1-4): DSGVTQTPKHLITATGQRVTLRCSPRSGDLSVYWYQQSLDQGLQFLIQYYNGEERAKGNILERFSAQQFPDLHSELNLSSLELGDSALYFCASSVAGVGEKLFFGSGTQLSVL.

In its sample, this clone was seen once. The chain has TRBV6-5 and TRBJ2-3; 12 nucleotides line up with TRBD2. Germline CDR1 reads MNHEY; CDR2 reads SVGAGI. CDR3 length: 14 residues. After removal of 3 bases from V and 12 bases from J, the junction contained 7 bases not matched to a gene. The CDR3 here is CASSYFSSGRVQYF. DNA of the CDR3: TGTGCCAGCAGTTATTTCTCTAGCGGGAGGGTTCAGTATTTT.

The V call is TRBV19, the J call TRBJ2-1; D not resolved. The V gene's germline CDR1 is LNHDA and CDR2 SQIVND (reference sequence). The CDR3 runs to 14 residues. The V gene lost 3 bases and the J gene lost 6 bases, with 12 bases spanning the gap. CDR3 in amino acids: CASSMLAQSNEQFF. DNA for the CDR3: TGTGCCAGTAGTATGTTAGCCCAGAGCAATGAGCAGTTCTTC.

This chain joins TRBV19 and TRBJ1-2; 10 positions agree with TRBD1. J gave up 3 bases and V 6 bases, and 13 bases lay outside the gene matches. Germline values: CDR1 LNHDA, CDR2 SQIVND (reference sequence). CDR3 length equals 17 residues. The CDR3 region is CASSLETGGLTHYGYTF. As DNA, the CDR3 is TGTGCCAGTAGCCTAGAGACAGGGGGCCTTACCCACTATGGCTACACCTTC.